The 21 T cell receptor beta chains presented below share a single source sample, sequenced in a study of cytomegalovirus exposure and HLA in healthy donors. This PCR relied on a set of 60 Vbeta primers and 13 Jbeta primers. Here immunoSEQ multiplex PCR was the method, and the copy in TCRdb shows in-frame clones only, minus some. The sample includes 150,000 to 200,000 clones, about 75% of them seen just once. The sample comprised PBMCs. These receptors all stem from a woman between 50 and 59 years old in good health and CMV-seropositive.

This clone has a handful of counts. DNA for the CDR3: TGTGCCAGCAGAAACCGTCGGGGGGGTGGAGATACGCAGTATTTT. Amino acids: CASRNRRGGGDTQYF. The rearrangement joins TRBV6-6 to TRBJ2-3, with 8 bases lining up with TRBD2. Germline V CDR1 and CDR2: MNHNY, SVGAGI (reference sequence). V lost 6 bases to trimming and J lost 5 bases; unmatched junction nucleotides: 10. The CDR3 loop spans 15 amino acids.

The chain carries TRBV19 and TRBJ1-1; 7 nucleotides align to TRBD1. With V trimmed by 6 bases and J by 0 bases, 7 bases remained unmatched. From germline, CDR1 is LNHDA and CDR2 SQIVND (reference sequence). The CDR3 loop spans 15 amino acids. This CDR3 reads CASRQGQTMNTEAFF. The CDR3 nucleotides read TGTGCCAGTAGACAGGGACAGACCATGAACACTGAAGCTTTCTTT.

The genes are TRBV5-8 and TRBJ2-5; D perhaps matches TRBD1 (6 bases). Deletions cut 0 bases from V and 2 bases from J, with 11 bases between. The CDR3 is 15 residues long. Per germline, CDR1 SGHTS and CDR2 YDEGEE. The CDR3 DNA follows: TGTGCCAGCAGCTTGGGGCAGGGGACACAAGAGACCCAGTACTTC. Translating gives CASSLGQGTQETQYF. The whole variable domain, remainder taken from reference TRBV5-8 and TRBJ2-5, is EAGVTQSPTHLIKTRGQQATLRCSPISGHTSVYWYQQALGLGLQFLLWYDEGEERNRGNFPPRFSGRQFPNYSSELNVNALELEDSALYLCASSLGQGTQETQYFGPGTRLLVL.

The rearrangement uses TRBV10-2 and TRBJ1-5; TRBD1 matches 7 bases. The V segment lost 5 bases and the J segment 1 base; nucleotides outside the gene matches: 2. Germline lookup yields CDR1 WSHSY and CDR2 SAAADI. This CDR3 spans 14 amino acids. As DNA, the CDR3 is TGCGCCAGCAGTACAGGGGTAAGCAATCAGCCCCAGCATTTT. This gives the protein CASSTGVSNQPQHF.

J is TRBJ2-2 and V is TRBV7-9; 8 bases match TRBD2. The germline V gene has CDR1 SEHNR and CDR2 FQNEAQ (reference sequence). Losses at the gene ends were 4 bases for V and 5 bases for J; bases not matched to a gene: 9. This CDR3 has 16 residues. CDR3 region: CASSSTGGPGTGELFF. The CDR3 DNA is TGTGCCAGCAGCTCGACGGGGGGGCCGGGGACCGGGGAGCTGTTTTTT.

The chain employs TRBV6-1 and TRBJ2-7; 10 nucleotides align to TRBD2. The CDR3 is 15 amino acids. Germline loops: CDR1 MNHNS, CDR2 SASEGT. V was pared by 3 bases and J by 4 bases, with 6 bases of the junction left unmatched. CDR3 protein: CASSESSGGLYEQYF. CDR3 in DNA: TGTGCCAGCAGTGAGTCTAGCGGGGGCCTGTACGAGCAGTACTTC.

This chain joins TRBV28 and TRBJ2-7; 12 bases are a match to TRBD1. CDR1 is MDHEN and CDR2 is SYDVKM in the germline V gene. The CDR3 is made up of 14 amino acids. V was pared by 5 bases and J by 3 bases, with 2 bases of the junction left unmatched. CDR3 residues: CASSRDRGLYEQYF. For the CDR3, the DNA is TGTGCCAGCAGTCGGGACAGGGGGCTCTACGAGCAGTACTTC.

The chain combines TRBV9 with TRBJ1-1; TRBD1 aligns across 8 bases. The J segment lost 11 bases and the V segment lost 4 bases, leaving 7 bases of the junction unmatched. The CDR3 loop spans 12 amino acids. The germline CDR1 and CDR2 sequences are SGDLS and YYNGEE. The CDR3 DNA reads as TGTGCCAGCAGCCCCTCGACAGGGGTGGCTTTCTTT. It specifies CASSPSTGVAFF.

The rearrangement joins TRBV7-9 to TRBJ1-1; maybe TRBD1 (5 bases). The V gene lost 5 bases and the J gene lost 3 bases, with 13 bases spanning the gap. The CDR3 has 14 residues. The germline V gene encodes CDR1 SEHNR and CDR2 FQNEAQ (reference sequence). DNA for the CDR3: TGTGCCAGCAGCCGGGACGGAGGGTACACTGAAGCTTTCTTT. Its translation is CASSRDGGYTEAFF.

CDR3 in DNA: TGCGCCAGCAGCGCATCCGGGACAGGGGGCGCCCCGGGAGGCTACACCTTC. It translates to CASSASGTGGAPGGYTF. The V gene is TRBV5-1, the J gene TRBJ1-2; 12 bases match TRBD1. The junction had 15 bases not matched to a gene; V was cut back by 4 bases and J by 8 bases. The CDR3 runs 17 residues. Germline V gene data show CDR1 as SGHRS and CDR2 as YFSETQ. The full variable domain, with the rest looked up from reference TRBV5-1 and TRBJ1-2, is KAGVTQTPRYLIKTRGQQVTLSCSPISGHRSVSWYQQTPGQGLQFLFEYFSETQRNKGNFPGRFSGRQFSNSRSEMNVSTLELGDSALYLCASSASGTGGAPGGYTFGSGTRLTVV.

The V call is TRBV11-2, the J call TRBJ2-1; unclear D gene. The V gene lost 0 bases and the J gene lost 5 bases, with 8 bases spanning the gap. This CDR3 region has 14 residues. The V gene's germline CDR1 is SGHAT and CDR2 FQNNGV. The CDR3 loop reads CASSLEPYDNEQFF. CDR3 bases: TGTGCCAGCAGCTTAGAACCCTACGACAATGAGCAGTTCTTC. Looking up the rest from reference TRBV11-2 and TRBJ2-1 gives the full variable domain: EAGVAQSPRYKIIEKRQSVAFWCNPISGHATLYWYQQILGQGPKLLIQFQNNGVVDDSQLPKDRFSAERLKGVDSTLKIQPAKLEDSAVYLCASSLEPYDNEQFFGPGTRLTVL.

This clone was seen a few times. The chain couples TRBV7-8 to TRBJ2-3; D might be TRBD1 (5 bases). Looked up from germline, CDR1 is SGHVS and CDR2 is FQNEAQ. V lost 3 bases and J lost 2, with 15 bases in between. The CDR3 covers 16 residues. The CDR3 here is CASSFPGALDTDTQYF. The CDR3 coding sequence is TGTGCCAGCAGCTTTCCTGGGGCCCTAGACACAGATACGCAGTATTTT.

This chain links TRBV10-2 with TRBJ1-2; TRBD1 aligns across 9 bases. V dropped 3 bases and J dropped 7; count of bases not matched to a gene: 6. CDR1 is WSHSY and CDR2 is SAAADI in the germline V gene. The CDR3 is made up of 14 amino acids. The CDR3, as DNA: TGCGCCAGCAGTGATCTGGACAGGGGCGGTGGCTACACCTTC. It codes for CASSDLDRGGGYTF.

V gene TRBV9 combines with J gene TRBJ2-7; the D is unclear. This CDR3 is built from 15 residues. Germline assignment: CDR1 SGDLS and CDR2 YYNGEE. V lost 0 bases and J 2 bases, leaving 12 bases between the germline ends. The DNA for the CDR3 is TGTGCCAGCAGCGTAGCTGGCCAGGCCACCTACGAGCAGTACTTC. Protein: CASSVAGQATYEQYF.

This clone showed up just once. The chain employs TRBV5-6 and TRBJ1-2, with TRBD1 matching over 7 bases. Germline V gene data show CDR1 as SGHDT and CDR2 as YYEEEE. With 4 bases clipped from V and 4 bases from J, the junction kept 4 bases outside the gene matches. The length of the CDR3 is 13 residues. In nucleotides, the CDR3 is TGTGCCAGCAGCCAGGACAGGAGCTATGGCTACACCTTC. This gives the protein CASSQDRSYGYTF.

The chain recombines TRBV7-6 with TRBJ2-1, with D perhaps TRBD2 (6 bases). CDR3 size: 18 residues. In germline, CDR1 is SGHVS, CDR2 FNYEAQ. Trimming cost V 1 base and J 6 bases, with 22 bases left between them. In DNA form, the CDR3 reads TGTGCCAGCAGCTTAGTCCCTACGGAGGGAATCCCTCCCAATGAGCAGTTCTTC. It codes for CASSLVPTEGIPPNEQFF.

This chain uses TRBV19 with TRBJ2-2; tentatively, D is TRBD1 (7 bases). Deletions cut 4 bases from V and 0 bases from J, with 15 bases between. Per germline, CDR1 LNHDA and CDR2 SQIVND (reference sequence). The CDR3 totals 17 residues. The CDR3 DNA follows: TGTGCCAGTAGTAGAAGCCAGGGGGGACCGAACACCGGGGAGCTGTTTTTT. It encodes CASSRSQGGPNTGELFF.

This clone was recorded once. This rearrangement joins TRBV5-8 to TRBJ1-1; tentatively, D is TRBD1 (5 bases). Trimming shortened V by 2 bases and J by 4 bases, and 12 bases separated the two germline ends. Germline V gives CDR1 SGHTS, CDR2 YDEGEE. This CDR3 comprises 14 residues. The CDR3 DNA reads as TGTGCCAGCAGCTTCATCAGGGAAGGCACTGAAGCTTTCTTT. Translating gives CASSFIREGTEAFF.

This CDR3 is CASSLGQGDQPQHF. The CDR3, as DNA: TGCGCCAGCAGCTTGGGACAAGGGGATCAGCCCCAGCATTTT. The chain carries TRBV5-1 and TRBJ1-5, with D maybe TRBD1 (5 bases). Trimming shortened V by 0 bases and J by 5 bases, and 9 bases separated the two germline ends. CDR3 length: 14 residues. Germline V gene sequence: CDR1 SGHRS, CDR2 YFSETQ.

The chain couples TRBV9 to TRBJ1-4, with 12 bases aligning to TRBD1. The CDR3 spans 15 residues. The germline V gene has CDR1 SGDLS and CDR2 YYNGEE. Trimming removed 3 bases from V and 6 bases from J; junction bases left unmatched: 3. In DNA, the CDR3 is TGTGCCAGCAGCGAAGGGGACAGGGGGCATGAAAAACTGTTTTTT. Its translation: CASSEGDRGHEKLFF.

CDR3 sequence (DNA): TGTGCCAGCAGTTCCTTTACGGGGGGAAGGTACGAGCAGTACTTC. This gives the protein CASSSFTGGRYEQYF. The J gene is TRBJ2-5, the V gene TRBV2; 7 nucleotides match TRBD2. The J call could be wrong; TRBJ2-7 is a better fit for the DNA end. The germline V gene encodes CDR1 SNHLY and CDR2 FYNNEI. The CDR3 length is 15 residues.